This passage covers 26 T cell receptor beta chains from one sample sequenced in a study of tumor-infiltrating lymphocytes in primary liver carcinoma. With around 500 ng total RNA as template and a constant-region primer, TCR beta cDNA was made. Construction of TCR beta libraries relied on three successive nested multiplex PCR rounds employing slightly modified ARM-PCR. With TRBV1-TRBV30 forward primers and a C-beta reverse primer, the first two PCR rounds were run for around 11 cycles each. Via MiXCR, TCRdb re-called the multiplex PCR reads, giving one row per CDR3 protein. The sample contains about 330,000 distinct CDR3 sequences, 65% of which appear only once. Blood RNA came from unsorted whole blood; germline DNA was also extracted. Sequenced sample: peripheral blood. The receptors come from a man in his forties with primary liver carcinoma and hepatitis B virus infection.

As concerns this clonotype: The germline gene is not matched at one end of the junction; a read error may be the cause. V is TRBV11-2 and J is TRBJ2-7; 8 nucleotides align to TRBD2. The CDR3 has 15 residues. Germline CDR1 is SGHAT and CDR2 is FQNNGV. Here the CDR3 reads CTSILDGTRVYEQYF. CDR3 nucleotide sequence: TGTACCAGCATCTTAGACGGGACTAGGGTTTACGAGCAGTACTTC. The variable domain in full, completed from reference TRBV11-2 and TRBJ2-7, reads EAGVAQSPRYKIIEKRQSVAFWCNPISGHATLYWYQQILGQGPKLLIQFQNNGVVDDSQLPKDRFSAERLKGVDSTLKIQPAKLEDSAVYLCTSILDGTRVYEQYFGPGTRLTVT.

As to this clonotype: Just one base apart from a much larger clone, this may be a read error. The J gene is TRBJ2-7, the V gene TRBV4-1; D is tentatively TRBD1 or TRBD2 (5 bases each). This CDR3 is built from 14 residues. In germline, CDR1 is MGHRA, CDR2 YSYEKL. The CDR3 nucleotides are TGCGCCAGCAGCCAAGGACCGGGGCCCTACGATCAGTACTTC. The encoded protein is CASSQGPGPYDQYF.

The chain combines TRBV5-1 with TRBJ2-7, with TRBD2 identical over 12 bases. The CDR3 consists of 16 residues. Trimming removed 0 bases from V and 0 bases from J; junction bases left unmatched: 1. The germline V gene has CDR1 SGHRS and CDR2 YFSETQ. The CDR3: CASSLGGLAGSYEQYF. Written as DNA, the CDR3 is TGCGCCAGCAGCTTGGGGGGACTAGCGGGCTCCTACGAGCAGTACTTC.

About this clonotype: Just one base apart from a much larger clone, this may be a read error. The chain combines TRBV10-3 with TRBJ2-3; 9 nucleotides match TRBD2. Germline V gene sequence: CDR1 ENHRY, CDR2 SYGVKD. The CDR3 covers 13 residues. Trimming cost V 10 bases and J 1 base; bases outside gene matches: 3. DNA for the CDR3: TGTGCCAACAAGCGGGGGGGCACAGATACGCAGTATTTT. Its protein is CANKRGGTDTQYF.

The chain carries TRBV7-8 and TRBJ2-1, with D possibly matching TRBD2 (6 bases). Germline V CDR1 and CDR2: SGHVS, FQNEAQ. The CDR3 is 15 amino acids. V gave up 5 bases and J gave up 7 bases, with 18 bases separating them. The CDR3 DNA follows: TGTGCCAGCAGCCCCCACCCGTCGGGGGTGAATGAGCAGTTCTTC. Amino acids: CASSPHPSGVNEQFF.

On this clonotype: This may come from a read error, since a much larger clone is one base off. The chain links TRBV6-2 or TRBV6-3 to TRBJ2-3; tentatively, D is TRBD2 (6 bases). CDR3 length equals 15 residues. CDR1 MNHEY and CDR2 SVGEGT come from the germline V gene. The CDR3 coding sequence is TGTGCCAGCCGTTACGATGACGGGAGCGCAGATACGCAGTATTTT. Its translation: CASRYDDGSADTQYF.

This clonotype showed up many times. The chain carries TRBV14 and TRBJ2-7; no clear D gene. Germline V gene sequence: CDR1 SGHDN, CDR2 FVKESK. The CDR3 length is 14 residues. The V end was cut by 1 base, the J end by 6 bases, with 13 bases between. CDR3 region: CASSQGRSWGEQYF. The CDR3 coding sequence is TGTGCCAGCAGCCAAGGGCGGAGTTGGGGCGAGCAGTACTTC.

As regards this clonotype: The junction differs from germline at one of its ends, possibly a read error. The J gene is TRBJ1-2, the V gene TRBV11-2; TRBD1 might be the D (6 bases). The V gene's germline CDR1 is SGHAT and CDR2 FQNNGV. There are 15 residues in the CDR3. The CDR3 protein is CASGLRRQDAWGYTF. DNA of the CDR3: TGTGCCAGCGGCTTGAGGCGACAGGACGCGTGGGGCTACACCTTC.

This sequence joins TRBV30 and TRBJ2-7; a possible D gene is TRBD1 (5 bases). Between the trimmed V and J ends, which lost 3 bases and 3 bases, there was a span of 15 bases. Germline V lookup: CDR1 GTSNPN, CDR2 SVGIG (reference sequence). CDR3 length: 14 amino acids. The CDR3 sequence: CAWSLQALSYEQYF. As DNA, the CDR3 is TGTGCCTGGAGCCTACAGGCGCTTAGCTACGAGCAGTACTTC.

For this clonotype: A much larger clonotype is one base distant, so this may be a read error. The V and J genes are TRBV29-1 and TRBJ2-3; D is ambiguous. Germline V gene data show CDR1 as SQVTM and CDR2 as ANQGSEA. There are 15 residues in the CDR3. CDR3 in amino acids: CSVDETAQSTDMQYF. DNA of the CDR3: TGCAGCGTTGATGAGACTGCGCAAAGCACAGATATGCAGTATTTT.

This clonotype was found many times. This chain uses TRBV10-3 with TRBJ2-5; weak D call: TRBD1 (6 bases). The V end was cut by 3 bases, the J end by 1 base, with 9 bases between. This CDR3 spans 14 amino acids. Per germline, CDR1 ENHRY and CDR2 SYGVKD. CDR3 coding DNA: TGTGCCATCAGTGAATCAGGGGCCCAAGAGACCCAGTACTTC. Amino acids: CAISESGAQETQYF.

This clonotype was detected ten times or more. The J gene is TRBJ2-5, the V gene TRBV12-3 or TRBV12-4; D is unresolved. The CDR3 length is 14 residues. The germline V and J ends were trimmed by 4 bases and 5 bases, with 14 bases remaining between them. The chain's CDR3 is CASSSVAIGETQYF. The CDR3 DNA reads as TGTGCCAGCAGTTCAGTGGCGATCGGGGAGACCCAGTACTTC.

As concerns this clonotype: A much larger clone sits a single nucleotide away, making a read error possible. The CDR3 region is CSAYRGGIEAFF. The CDR3 nucleotides read TGCAGCGCGTACAGGGGTGGGATTGAAGCTTTCTTT. The chain employs TRBV29-1 and TRBJ1-1, with 7 bases that match TRBD1. Losses at the gene ends were 7 bases for V and 7 bases for J; bases not matched to a gene: 9. The germline V gene has CDR1 SQVTM and CDR2 ANQGSEA. The CDR3 covers 12 residues.

This clonotype was seen more than once but under ten times. V is TRBV7-6 and J is TRBJ2-7; D remains unclear. This CDR3 is built from 13 residues. The V end lost 5 bases, the J end lost 3 bases, and 11 bases lay between the germline ends. CDR1 is SGHVS, CDR2 FNYEAQ, per germline. Written as DNA, the CDR3 is TGTGCCAGCAGCCCTCAGAAATACTACGAGCAGTACTTC. It specifies CASSPQKYYEQYF.

There are a few counts of this clonotype. One base away lies a much larger clone, so this may be a sequencing read error. This sequence joins TRBV29-1 and TRBJ2-5; D is undetermined. Germline V gives CDR1 SQVTM, CDR2 ANQGSEA. V shed 4 bases and J shed 2 bases, with 8 bases lying between them. CDR3 length equals 12 residues. CDR3 coding DNA: TGCAGCGTTGGCGTGATTCAAGAGACCCAGTACTTC. This translates into CSVGVIQETQYF.

A remark on this clonotype: A read error may account for a junction end that differs from germline. The chain combines TRBV11-2 with TRBJ2-2, with D possibly being TRBD1 or TRBD2 (5 bases each). The CDR3 is 15 amino acids. CDR1 and CDR2 from the germline V gene are SGHAT and FQNNGV. CDR3 nucleotides: TGTGCCAGGAGCCGAAGCCAGGGCTACACCGGGGAGCTGTTATTT. Translated, it gives CARSRSQGYTGELLF.

This clonotype showed up many times. Here the CDR3 DNA reads TGTGCCAGCAGCTTAGGCCCCCAAGAGACCCAGTACTTC. Protein sequence: CASSLGPQETQYF. This chain connects TRBV11-1 to TRBJ2-5; D is unresolved. V shed 1 base and J shed 1 base, with 4 bases lying between them. The CDR3 is 13 residues long. Germline V gene sequence: CDR1 SGHAT, CDR2 FQDESV (reference sequence).

This clonotype was seen once. Just one base apart from a much larger clone, this may be a read error. The V gene is TRBV4-1, the J gene TRBJ2-1; 8 nucleotides line up with TRBD2. The CDR3 has 15 amino acids. In germline, CDR1 is MGHRA, CDR2 YSYEKL. The CDR3 sequence: CASSQDWTSYIEQFF. The CDR3 nucleotides read TGCGCCAGCAGCCAAGACTGGACTAGCTACATTGAGCAGTTCTTC.

This clonotype has only a few counts. A read error may account for a junction end that differs from germline. The genes are TRBV11-2 and TRBJ1-5; maybe TRBD1 (5 bases). The V gene's germline CDR1 is SGHAT and CDR2 FQNNGV. There are 15 residues in the CDR3. The CDR3 DNA reads TGTGCCAGCGGCTTAGGAGGGGCGGGGGATCAACCCCAGCATTTT. Residues: CASGLGGAGDQPQHF.

Note on this clonotype: At one end, the junction sequence differs from germline, possibly due to a read error. The chain joins TRBV4-3 to TRBJ2-7; 8 positions agree with TRBD2. The CDR3 loop spans 16 amino acids. The V gene's germline CDR1 is LGHNA and CDR2 YSLEER. The chain's CDR3 is CASSPELAVSSYEQYF. The CDR3 region has the DNA TGTGCCAGCAGCCCGGAACTAGCGGTCTCATCCTACGAGCAGTACTTC.

This clonotype has a handful of counts. The missing conserved phenylalanine or tryptophan at the end of this CDR3 makes a read error likely. The rearrangement uses TRBV23-1 and TRBJ2-7; D remains ambiguous. TRBV23-1 is an ORF, with its function uncertain. The CDR3 extends over 12 amino acids. V was pared by 4 bases and J by 3 bases, with 7 bases between. Here the CDR3 DNA reads TGCGCCAGCAGTCTGAGATTCTACGAGCAGTACATC. Translation: CASSLRFYEQYI.

The chain couples TRBV4-2 to TRBJ2-7; 13 positions match TRBD2. In germline, CDR1 is LGHNA, CDR2 YNFKEQ. The CDR3 runs to 16 residues. V was pared by 11 bases and J by 0 bases, with 10 bases of the junction left unmatched. This chain's CDR3 is CAYSPGLAGDSYEQYF. CDR3 nucleotides: TGTGCCTACAGCCCCGGACTAGCGGGGGACTCCTACGAGCAGTACTTC.

This clonotype came up a few times. The chain uses TRBV5-1 and TRBJ2-7; the D gene is possibly TRBD1 (8 bases). The CDR3 has 14 amino acids. The germline V gene encodes CDR1 SGHRS and CDR2 YFSETQ. Trimming took 4 bases from V and 4 from J, leaving 15 bases between them. CDR3 nucleotides: TGCGCCAGCAGCCCCGGACAGGGAGGGTACGAGCAGTACTTC. It specifies CASSPGQGGYEQYF.

This clonotype was detected only a few times. Being one base from a much bigger clone, this may be a read error. The CDR3 end shows no conserved phenylalanine or tryptophan, and so a read error is likely. The CDR3: CASSDSPVSANTGELFS. As DNA, the CDR3 is TGTGCCAGCAGCGACAGCCCGGTGAGCGCGAACACCGGGGAGCTGTTTTCT. J is TRBJ2-2 and V is TRBV11-1; D is perhaps TRBD1 (5 bases). The CDR3 loop spans 17 amino acids. V was pared by 5 bases and J by 0 bases, with 16 bases between. CDR1 and CDR2 from the germline V gene are SGHAT and FQDESV (reference sequence).

This clonotype was counted a few times. CDR3 protein: CASSNRTGGYYNEQFF. DNA for the CDR3: TGTGCCAGCAGCAACCGGACAGGGGGGTACTACAATGAGCAGTTCTTC. This chain uses TRBV7-8 with TRBJ2-1; 10 bases fit TRBD1. The germline V gene encodes CDR1 SGHVS and CDR2 FQNEAQ. With 5 bases clipped from V and 3 bases from J, the junction kept 7 bases outside the gene matches. This CDR3 spans 16 amino acids.

This sequence joins TRBV12-5 and TRBJ2-2, with 7 bases lining up with TRBD1. Unmatched junction bases numbered 10, after V lost 4 bases and J lost 2 bases. This CDR3 spans 17 amino acids. Germline CDR1 and CDR2: LGHNT and FRNRAP. As DNA, the CDR3 is TGTGCTAGTGGTTCGGCTACCGGGACAGAAAACACCGGGGAGCTGTTTTTT. Translating it yields CASGSATGTENTGELFF. The entire variable domain, with the rest obtained from reference TRBV12-5 and TRBJ2-2, is as follows: DARVTQTPRHKVTEMGQEVTMRCQPILGHNTVFWYRQTMMQGLELLAYFRNRAPLDDSGMPKDRFSAEMPDATLATLKIQPSEPRDSAVYFCASGSATGTENTGELFFGEGSRLTVL.